Below are 10 T cell receptor beta chains sequenced from a single sample in a study of T cell changes during pregnancy in multiple sclerosis. TCRdb keeps only in-frame clones here, not all; method: immunoSEQ multiplex PCR. The sample includes approximately 88,000 clones, roughly 91% of them seen just once. Sequencing was performed on peripheral blood, taken in the first trimester of pregnancy. The receptor source for this set is a female donor with multiple sclerosis, enrolled in a pregnancy study.

This chain links TRBV20-1 with TRBJ1-2; D might be TRBD1 (6 bases). CDR1 is DFQATT, CDR2 SNEGSKA, per germline (reference sequence). The CDR3 is 11 amino acids. The V gene lost 6 bases and the J gene lost 4 bases, with 9 bases spanning the gap. The CDR3, as DNA: TGCAGTGCATCGGACAGCTATGGCTACACCTTC. Amino acid sequence: CSASDSYGYTF.

CDR3 loop: CASSETVPYGYTF. CDR3 bases: TGTGCCAGCAGTGAGACAGTTCCCTATGGCTACACCTTC. This sequence joins TRBV6-1 and TRBJ1-2; perhaps TRBD1 as D (5 bases). Trimming stripped 3 bases from V and 4 bases from J, with 9 bases between. The CDR3 is made up of 13 amino acids. Germline V gives CDR1 MNHNS, CDR2 SASEGT.

The chain has TRBV6-5 and TRBJ2-1; TRBD1 is a possible D gene (5 bases). The CDR3 is 12 amino acids. The germline gives CDR1 MNHEY, CDR2 SVGAGI. Trimming stripped 8 bases from V and 4 bases from J, with 9 bases between. The CDR3 reads CASARQYNEQFF. CDR3 nucleotide sequence: TGTGCCAGCGCTCGACAGTACAATGAGCAGTTCTTC.

This clone occurred once. The chain couples TRBV6-5 to TRBJ2-2; 8 bases match TRBD2. The length of the CDR3 is 14 residues. From germline, CDR1 is MNHEY and CDR2 SVGAGI. J lost 1 base, V lost 7 bases, and 2 bases had no gene match. CDR3 sequence: CASTRGENTGELFF. The CDR3 DNA is TGTGCCAGCACGCGGGGGGAGAACACCGGGGAGCTGTTTTTT.

The rearrangement uses TRBV19 and TRBJ1-5; D may be TRBD1 (6 bases). The CDR3 sequence is 15 residues long. The germline V gene has CDR1 LNHDA and CDR2 SQIVND (reference sequence). V shed 2 bases and J shed 6 bases, with 14 bases lying between them. As DNA, the CDR3 is TGTGCCAGTAGTATAAGTCCCCAGGGGATTCAGCCCCAGCATTTT. Translation gives CASSISPQGIQPQHF.

The J gene is TRBJ2-2, the V gene TRBV5-4, with 7 bases lining up with TRBD1. CDR1 is SGHNT, CDR2 YYREEE, per germline (reference sequence). V dropped 3 bases and J dropped 5; count of bases not matched to a gene: 13. The CDR3 has 17 residues. The DNA of the CDR3 is TGTGCCAGCAGCTGGGACAGAAAGGGCGAGGGAACCGGGGAGCTGTTTTTT. Its translation is CASSWDRKGEGTGELFF.

The chain has TRBV5-4 and TRBJ2-2; TRBD2 matches 9 bases. The length of the CDR3 is 16 residues. The V gene end was trimmed by 0 bases and the J gene end by 4 bases; junction bases not matched to a gene: 4. The germline V gene has CDR1 SGHNT and CDR2 YYREEE (reference sequence). CDR3 in amino acids: CASSLDGSGGTGELFF. The CDR3 bases are TGTGCCAGCAGCTTGGATGGTAGCGGGGGCACCGGGGAGCTGTTTTTT.

The chain carries TRBV7-8 and TRBJ2-5; 7 bases map to TRBD1. This CDR3 is 14 amino acids long. V dropped 8 bases and J dropped 5; count of bases not matched to a gene: 11. The germline V gene encodes CDR1 SGHVS and CDR2 FQNEAQ. For the CDR3, the DNA is TGTGCCAGCGAGACCGACAGGGACGGTGAGACCCAGTACTTC. It yields the protein CASETDRDGETQYF.

V and J are TRBV5-1 and TRBJ2-1, with TRBD2 matching 9 bases. Germline CDR1 reads SGHRS; CDR2 reads YFSETQ. This CDR3 has 17 residues. J lost 7 bases, V lost 3 bases, and 14 bases had no gene match. The CDR3 DNA reads as TGCGCCAGCAGCTGGGGAACCGGCGGGGGGGCAGGTAATGAGCAGTTCTTC. Translation: CASSWGTGGGAGNEQFF. Full variable domain (missing parts from reference TRBV5-1 and TRBJ2-1): KAGVTQTPRYLIKTRGQQVTLSCSPISGHRSVSWYQQTPGQGLQFLFEYFSETQRNKGNFPGRFSGRQFSNSRSEMNVSTLELGDSALYLCASSWGTGGGAGNEQFFGPGTRLTVL.

In this sample, this clone turned up once. The chain joins TRBV13 to TRBJ2-7; 11 bases map to TRBD1. Trimming at V came to 4 bases and at J to 2 bases, leaving 4 bases not matched to a gene. This CDR3 comprises 15 residues. The germline gives CDR1 PRHDT, CDR2 FYEKMQ (reference sequence). In DNA form, the CDR3 reads TGTGCCAGCAGCTCCCGGGACAGGGGGACCTACGAGCAGTACTTC. Residues: CASSSRDRGTYEQYF.